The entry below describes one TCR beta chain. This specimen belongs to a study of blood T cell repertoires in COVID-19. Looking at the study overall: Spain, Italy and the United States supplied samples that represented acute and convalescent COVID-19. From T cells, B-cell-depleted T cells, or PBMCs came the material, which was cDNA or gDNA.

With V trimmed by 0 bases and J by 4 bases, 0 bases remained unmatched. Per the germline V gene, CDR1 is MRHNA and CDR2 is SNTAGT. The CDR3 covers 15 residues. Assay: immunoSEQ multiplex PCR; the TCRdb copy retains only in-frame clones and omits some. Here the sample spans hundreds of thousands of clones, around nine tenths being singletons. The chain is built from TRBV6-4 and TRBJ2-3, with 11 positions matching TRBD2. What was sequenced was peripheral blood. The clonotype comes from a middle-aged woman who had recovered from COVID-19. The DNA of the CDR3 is TGTGCCAGCAGTGACTCACTAGCGGGAGCAGATACGCAGTATTTT. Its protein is CASSDSLAGADTQYF.